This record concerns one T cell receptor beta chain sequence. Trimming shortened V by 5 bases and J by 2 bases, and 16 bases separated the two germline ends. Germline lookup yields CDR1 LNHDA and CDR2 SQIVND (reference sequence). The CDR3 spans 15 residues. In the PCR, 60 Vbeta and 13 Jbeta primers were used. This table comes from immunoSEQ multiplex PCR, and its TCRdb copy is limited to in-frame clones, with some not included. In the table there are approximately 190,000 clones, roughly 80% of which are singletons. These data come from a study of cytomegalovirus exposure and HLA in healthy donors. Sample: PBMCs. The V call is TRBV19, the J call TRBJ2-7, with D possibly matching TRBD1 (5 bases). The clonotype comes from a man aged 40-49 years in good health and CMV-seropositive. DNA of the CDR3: TGTGCCAGTAGTCCCCTACTGGGGCCCGCCTACGAGCAGTACTTC. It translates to CASSPLLGPAYEQYF.